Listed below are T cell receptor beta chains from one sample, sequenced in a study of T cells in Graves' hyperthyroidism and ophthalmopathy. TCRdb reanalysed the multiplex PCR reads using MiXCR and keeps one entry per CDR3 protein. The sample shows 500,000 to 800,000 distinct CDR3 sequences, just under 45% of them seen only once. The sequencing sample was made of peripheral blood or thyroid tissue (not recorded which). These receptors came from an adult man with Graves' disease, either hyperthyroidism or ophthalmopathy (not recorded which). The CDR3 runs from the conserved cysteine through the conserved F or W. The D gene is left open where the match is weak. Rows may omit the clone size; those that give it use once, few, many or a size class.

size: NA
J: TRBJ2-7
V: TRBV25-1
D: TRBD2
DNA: TGTGCCCCGTGGGTAGCGGGAACCAACGAGCAGTACTTC
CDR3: CAPWVAGTNEQYF

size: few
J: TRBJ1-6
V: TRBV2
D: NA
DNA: TGTGCCAGCAGCGGGGATACTTATAATTCACCCCTCCACTTT
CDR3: CASSGDTYNSPLHF

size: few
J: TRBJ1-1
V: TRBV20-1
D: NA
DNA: TGCAGTGCTTCGTTGCAGGGAGCTTACACTGAAGCTTTCTTT
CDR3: CSASLQGAYTEAFF

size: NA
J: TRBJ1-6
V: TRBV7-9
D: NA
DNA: TGTGCCAGCAGCTTAGGGACAGTCCGATCACCCCCCCACTTT
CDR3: CASSLGTVRSPPHF

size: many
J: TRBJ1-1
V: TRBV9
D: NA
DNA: TGTGCCAGCAGTGTCGTCGTAACAGGGGAAGCTTTCTTT
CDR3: CASSVVVTGEAFF

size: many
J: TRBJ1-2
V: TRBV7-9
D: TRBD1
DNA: TGTGCCAGCACCCGCGGACAGGGGAACTATGGCTACACCTTC
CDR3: CASTRGQGNYGYTF

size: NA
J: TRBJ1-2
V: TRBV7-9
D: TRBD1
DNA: TGTGCCAGCACCCTTAGACAGGGAGGAATGGGCTACACCTTC
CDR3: CASTLRQGGMGYTF

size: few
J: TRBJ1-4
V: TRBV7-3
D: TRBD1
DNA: TGTGCCAGCAGCCCCCGGGACAGTCCGAATGAAAAACTGTTTTTT
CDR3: CASSPRDSPNEKLFF

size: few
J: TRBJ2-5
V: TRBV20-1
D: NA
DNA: TGCAGTGCTAGAGCTAGGAACCAAGAGACCCAGTACTTC
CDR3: CSARARNQETQYF

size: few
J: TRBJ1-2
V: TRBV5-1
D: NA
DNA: TGCGCCAGCAGCTTGGAACAGGGCGAAGGCTATGGCTACACCTTC
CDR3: CASSLEQGEGYGYTF

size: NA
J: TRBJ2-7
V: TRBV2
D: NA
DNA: TGTGCCAGCAGTGATCGGGTGAGGGAATCGAGCTACGAGCAGTACTTC
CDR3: CASSDRVRESSYEQYF

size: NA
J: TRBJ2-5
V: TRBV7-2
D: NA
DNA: TGTGCCAGCAGCTTAGCGTCCCGGGTAGAGACCCAGTACTTC
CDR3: CASSLASRVETQYF

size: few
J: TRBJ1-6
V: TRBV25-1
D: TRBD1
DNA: TGTGCCAGCAGTGACCTACAGGGGGCTGGATCACCCCTCCACTTT
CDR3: CASSDLQGAGSPLHF

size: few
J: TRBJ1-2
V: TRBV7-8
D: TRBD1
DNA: TGTGCCAGTAGGCTGGGACAGGGAATTAGGAGCTACACCTTC
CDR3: CASRLGQGIRSYTF

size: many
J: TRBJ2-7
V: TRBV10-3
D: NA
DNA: TGTGCCATCAGTGATACTCAACAGGGCCTATCCTACGAGCAGTACTTC
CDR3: CAISDTQQGLSYEQYF

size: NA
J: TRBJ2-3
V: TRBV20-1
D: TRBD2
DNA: TGCAGTGCCGCCAGCGGGAGTGTAAAAGATACGCAGTATTTT
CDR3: CSAASGSVKDTQYF

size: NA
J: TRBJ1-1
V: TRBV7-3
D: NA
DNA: TGTGCCAGCAGCCAGGGGCAGGGCACTGAAGCTTTCTTT
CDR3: CASSQGQGTEAFF

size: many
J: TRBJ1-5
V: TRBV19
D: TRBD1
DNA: TGTGCCAGTAGTAAAGGCGGACAGGGGCAATGGAGCAATCAGCCCCAGCATTTT
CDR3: CASSKGGQGQWSNQPQHF

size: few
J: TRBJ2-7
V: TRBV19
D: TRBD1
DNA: TGTGCCAGTAGTATTTTTGGGACAGGGGACTACGAGCAGTACTTC
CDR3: CASSIFGTGDYEQYF

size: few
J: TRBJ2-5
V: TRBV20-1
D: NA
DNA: TGCAGTGCTAGAGATTGGTTCACAGGGCGCCAAGAGACCCAGTACTTC
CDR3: CSARDWFTGRQETQYF

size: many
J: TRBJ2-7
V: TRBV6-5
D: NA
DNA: TGTGCCAGCAGTTACATGGGCGAGCAGTACTTC
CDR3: CASSYMGEQYF

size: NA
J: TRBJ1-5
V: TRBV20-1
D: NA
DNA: TGCAGTGCGGGGGGACGCCAAGAGACCCAGCATTTT
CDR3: CSAGGRQETQHF

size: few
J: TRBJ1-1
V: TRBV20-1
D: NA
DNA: TGCAGTGCTGCGGAGACACCGACCACTGAAGCTTTCTTT
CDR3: CSAAETPTTEAFF

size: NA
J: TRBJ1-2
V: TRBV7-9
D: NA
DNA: TGTGCCAGCAGCCCATCGGGGGAGAACTATGGCTACACCTTC
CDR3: CASSPSGENYGYTF

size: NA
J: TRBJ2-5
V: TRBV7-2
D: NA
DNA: TGTGCCAGCAGCTTAAGCGGAAACGAAGAGACCCAGTACTTC
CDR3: CASSLSGNEETQYF

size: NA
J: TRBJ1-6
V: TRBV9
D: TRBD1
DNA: TGTGCCAGCAGCTTTACAGGGGACTCACCCCCCCACTTT
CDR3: CASSFTGDSPPHF

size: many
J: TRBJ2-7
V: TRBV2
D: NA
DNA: TGTGCCAGCAGTGTCGGACTGGGGGTCGAGCAGTACTTC
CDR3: CASSVGLGVEQYF

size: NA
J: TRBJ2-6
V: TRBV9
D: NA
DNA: TGTGCCAGCAGTGAGCAGACCTTGGGCACTGAAGCTTTC
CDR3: CASSEQTLGTEAF

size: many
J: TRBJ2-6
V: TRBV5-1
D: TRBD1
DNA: TGCGCCAGCAGCTTGCTTCAGGGGGCGGCCAACGTCCTGACTTTC
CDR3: CASSLLQGAANVLTF

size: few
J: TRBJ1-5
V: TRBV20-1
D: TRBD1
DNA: TGCAGTGCTAGAGCAGGGGCAGGGGGTAATCAGCCCCAGCATTTT
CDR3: CSARAGAGGNQPQHF

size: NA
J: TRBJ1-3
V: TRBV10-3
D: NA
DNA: TGTGCCATCAGTGCCAGGGATGACACCATATATTTT
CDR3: CAISARDDTIYF